These 3 T cell receptor beta chains were sequenced from one sample in a study of Ad26.COV2.S vaccination and SARS-CoV-2 variants. As to treatment: around 19 received Ad26.COV2.S at low or high dose, single or two shots; several received placebo; per-sample allocation not given. Samples analyzed were those drawn on day 63 after the first vaccine or placebo injection. Using immunoSEQ multiplex PCR, the repertoire was profiled, and TCRdb retains in-frame clones only, with some absent. The profile covers hundreds of thousands of clones, with 80% to 90% appearing a single time and approximately 1.5% taken by the ten largest. The input for sequencing was peripheral blood, taken in a trial of Ad26.COV2.S vaccine versus placebo. These receptor sequences come from a person aged 18 to 59 who received the Ad26.COV2.S COVID-19 vaccine or a placebo.

This chain uses TRBV5-1 with TRBJ2-3; maybe TRBD2 (6 bases). The V end was cut by 5 bases, the J end by 10 bases, with 20 bases between. Germline V gene data show CDR1 as SGHRS and CDR2 as YFSETQ. The CDR3 length is 14 residues. CDR3 DNA sequence: TGCGCCAGCAGGCCTCCGGGGGTCCTGAATCCGCAGTATTTT. This encodes CASRPPGVLNPQYF.

J is TRBJ1-4 and V is TRBV5-8; 7 bases agree with TRBD1. CDR3 length: 15 residues. V lost 0 bases to trimming and J lost 3 bases; unmatched junction nucleotides: 2. Looked up from germline, CDR1 is SGHTS and CDR2 is YDEGEE. CDR3 sequence reads: CASSLEGQPNEKLFF. The CDR3 DNA reads TGTGCCAGCAGCTTGGAGGGACAGCCTAATGAAAAACTGTTTTTT.

The gene calls are TRBV10-2 and TRBJ1-5; TRBD1 matches at 9 bases. The V and J ends lost 3 bases and 4 bases, in that order; junction bases with no gene match: 7. CDR3 length equals 16 residues. Looked up from germline, CDR1 is WSHSY and CDR2 is SAAADI. DNA of the CDR3: TGCGCCAGCAGTGAAACTGGACAGGGGAAAAATCAGCCCCAGCATTTT. Translating it yields CASSETGQGKNQPQHF.